Here is one T cell receptor beta chain with its context. Its antigen is not known. This specimen includes other DNA sequences encoding the same CDR3. This CDR3 region has 16 residues. V lost 3 bases and J 1 base, leaving 13 bases between the germline ends. Germline loops: CDR1 KGHSH, CDR2 LQKENI. TCRdb's table, derived via immunoSEQ multiplex PCR, lists solely in-frame clones and lacks some. The sample consists of 1,500,000 or so clones, 97% to 99% of them appearing once. This sample is part of a study of shared clonotypes between healthy human individuals. Study outcomes and limitations: Specimens sampled were limited to blood, with tissue repertoires likely differing.

Sequenced: naive CD4+ T cells sorted from blood. Subset in this sample: CD45RA+ positively selected. The chain links TRBV18 to TRBJ1-5; the D gene is possibly TRBD1 (6 bases). The receptor was isolated from a man younger than 40 in good health. CDR3 sequence: CASSPQGTGSNQPQHF. DNA of the CDR3: TGTGCCAGCTCACCTCAGGGGACCGGGAGCAATCAGCCCCAGCATTTT.